This T cell receptor beta chain appears in the sequencing data of a study of beta chain features in type 1 diabetes. General study points: In comparison with healthy donors, patients had naive, central memory and Treg TCRB repertoires that appeared more similar. A pattern of fewer insertions and more deletions at VDJ junctions was seen in type 1 diabetes patients.

V lost 5 bases to trimming and J lost 6 bases; unmatched junction nucleotides: 10. This CDR3 is built from 16 residues. Germline CDR1 is SEHNR and CDR2 is FQNEAQ (reference sequence). On this clone itself: Its matching antigen is unknown.

Every participating donor gave one draw, a heparinised blood sample averaging approximately 120 mL. CD45RO/CCR7/CD25/CD127/CD95/CD27 staining was used to isolate CD4+ naive, central memory, regulatory and stem cell-like memory cells by sorting. The study reverse transcribed the entire isolated RNA, so it sequenced expressed TCRB transcripts. Measured with immunoSEQ multiplex PCR; TCRdb has only the in-frame clones, and not every one. The profile shows under 800,000 clones, 15% of them singletons. The source of this sequence is a man aged 18 to 29 in good health. The chain carries TRBV7-9 and TRBJ2-2; 9 bases fit TRBD1. Sequenced material: naive CD4+ T cells from blood. Here the CDR3 reads CASSESPTGGSGELFF. The CDR3 DNA reads as TGTGCCAGCAGCGAATCCCCAACAGGGGGCTCCGGGGAGCTGTTTTTT. Based on the CDR3 plus reference TRBV7-9 and TRBJ2-2, the full variable domain is DTGVSQNPRHKITKRGQNVTFRCDPISEHNRLYWYRQTLGQGPEFLTYFQNEAQLEKSRLLSDRFSAERPKGSFSTLEIQRTEQGDSAMYLCASSESPTGGSGELFFGEGSRLTVL.